One T cell receptor beta chain is described in this entry. As yet, its antigen is unknown. These data belong to a study of CD8 T cell repertoires and HIV-1 epitope variants. Germline lookup yields CDR1 ENHRY and CDR2 SYGVKD. V shed 4 bases and J shed 2 bases, with 11 bases lying between them. CDR3 size: 14 residues. Assay used: immunoSEQ multiplex PCR; TCRdb lists only in-frame clones, some missing. Found here are 5,400 or so clones, approximately 64% of them singletons; the top ten hold 35% to 50%. The TCR originated in a male donor with HIV. This sequence joins TRBV10-3 and TRBJ1-2; D is unresolved. Sequencing input: cultured CD8+ T cells derived from PBMCs. The CDR3 nucleotides are TGTGCCATCAGTGGGTCAGGAGAGAACTATGGCTACACCTTC. It specifies CAISGSGENYGYTF.